Listed here is a single TCR beta chain. Antigen: not known. Germline CDR1 is MGHRA and CDR2 is YSYEKL. Trimming removed 4 bases from V and 5 bases from J, with 9 bases in between. The CDR3 has 13 amino acids. The data are from a study of PD-L1 blockade in urothelial cancer. The protocol was immunoSEQ multiplex PCR, while the TCRdb copy is restricted to in-frame clones and leaves out a portion. The profile shows under 70,000 clones, approximately 83% of them singletons. Whole-study findings and limits: Pretreatment blood TCR clonality under the median forecast improved survival.

Documented time point: pretreatment peripheral blood. Between 1 and 8 samples per patient were obtained, pretreatment and on-treatment. The chain employs TRBV4-1 and TRBJ2-1; D not certain. This sequence originates from a man between 65 and 85 years old with urothelial cancer. The sample here was PBMCs, taken around atezolizumab (anti-PD-L1) treatment. The CDR3, as DNA: TGCGCCAGCAGCCGGCAACCAAACAATGAGCAGTTCTTC. Its protein product is CASSRQPNNEQFF.